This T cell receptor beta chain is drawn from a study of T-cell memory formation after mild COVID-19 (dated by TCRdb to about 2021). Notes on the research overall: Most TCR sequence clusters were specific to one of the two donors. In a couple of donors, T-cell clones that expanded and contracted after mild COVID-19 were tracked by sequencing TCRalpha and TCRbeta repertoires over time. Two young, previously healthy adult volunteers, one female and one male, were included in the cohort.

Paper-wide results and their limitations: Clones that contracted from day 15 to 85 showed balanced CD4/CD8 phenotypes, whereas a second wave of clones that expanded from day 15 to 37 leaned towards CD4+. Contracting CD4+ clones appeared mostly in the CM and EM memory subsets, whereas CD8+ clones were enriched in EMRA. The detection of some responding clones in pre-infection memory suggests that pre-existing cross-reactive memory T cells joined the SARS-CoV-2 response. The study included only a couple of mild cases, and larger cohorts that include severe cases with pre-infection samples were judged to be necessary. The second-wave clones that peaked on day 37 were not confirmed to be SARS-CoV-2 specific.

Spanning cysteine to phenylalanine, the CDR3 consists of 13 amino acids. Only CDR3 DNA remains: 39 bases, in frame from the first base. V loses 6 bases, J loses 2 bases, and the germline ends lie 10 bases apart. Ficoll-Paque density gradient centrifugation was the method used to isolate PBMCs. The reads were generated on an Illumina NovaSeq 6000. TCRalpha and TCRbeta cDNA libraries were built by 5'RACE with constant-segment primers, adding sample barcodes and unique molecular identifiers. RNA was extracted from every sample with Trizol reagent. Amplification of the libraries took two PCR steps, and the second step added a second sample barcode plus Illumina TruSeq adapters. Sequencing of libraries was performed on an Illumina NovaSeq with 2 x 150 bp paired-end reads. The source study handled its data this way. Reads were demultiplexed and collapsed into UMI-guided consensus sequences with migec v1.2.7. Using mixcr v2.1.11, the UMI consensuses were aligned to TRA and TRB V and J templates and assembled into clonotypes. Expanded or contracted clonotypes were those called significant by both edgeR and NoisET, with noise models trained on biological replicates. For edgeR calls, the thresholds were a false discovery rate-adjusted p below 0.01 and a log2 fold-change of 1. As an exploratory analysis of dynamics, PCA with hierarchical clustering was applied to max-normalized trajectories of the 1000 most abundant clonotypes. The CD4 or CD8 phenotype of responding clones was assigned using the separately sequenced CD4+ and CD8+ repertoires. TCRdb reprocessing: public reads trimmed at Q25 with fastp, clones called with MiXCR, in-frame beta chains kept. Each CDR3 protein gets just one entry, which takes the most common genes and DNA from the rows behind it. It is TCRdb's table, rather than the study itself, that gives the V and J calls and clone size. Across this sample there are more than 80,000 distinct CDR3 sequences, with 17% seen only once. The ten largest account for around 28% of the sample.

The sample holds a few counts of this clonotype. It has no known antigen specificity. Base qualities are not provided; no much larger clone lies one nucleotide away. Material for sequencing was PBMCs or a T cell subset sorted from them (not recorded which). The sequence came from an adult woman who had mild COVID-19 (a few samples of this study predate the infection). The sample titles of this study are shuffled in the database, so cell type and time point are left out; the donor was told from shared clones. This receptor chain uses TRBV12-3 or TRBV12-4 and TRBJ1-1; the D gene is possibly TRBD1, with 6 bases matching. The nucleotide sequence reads TGTGCCAGCAGCAGGGGCGATAACACTGAAGCTTTCTTT. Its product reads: CASSRGDNTEAFF.